The clone carrying this T cell receptor (beta chain) was counted many times. The data stem from a study of blood T cell repertoires in COVID-19. Study overall: Some COVID-19 samples were acute and others convalescent; all came from the United States, Italy and Spain.

Germline V gene data show CDR1 as MNHEY and CDR2 as SMNVEV (reference sequence). This CDR3 has 15 amino acids. Trimming took 3 bases from V and 0 from J, leaving 6 bases between them. In the original processing: The assay estimated nucleated cells by amplifying reference gene primers. The data were produced by immunoSEQ multiplex PCR, yet TCRdb's version contains in-frame clones alone and is incomplete. D and trimming were read from the DNA, whereas the V and J calls and clone size are those reported in that table. The sample consists of 70,000 or so clones, roughly 70% of them appearing once. Sequencing was performed on peripheral blood. The clonotype originates from a man aged 70 or older with acute or convalescent COVID-19. The chain has TRBV27 and TRBJ1-6; D is possibly TRBD1 (5 bases). CDR3 DNA: TGTGCCAGCAGTTTGGGGGGCTCCTATAATTCACCCCTCCACTTT. This encodes CASSLGGSYNSPLHF.